A single T cell receptor beta chain is shown here with its context. The antigen is not known. The source of the sample is a study of OX40 agonist ivuxolimab in advanced cancers. Across the whole study: The study gave patients intravenous ivuxolimab at 0.01 to 10 mg/kg every 2 weeks. General observations from the study: Clones of CD4+ and CD8+ blood T cells grew by week 6 at doses of 0.1 to 3.0 mg/kg.

This table comes from immunoSEQ multiplex PCR, and its TCRdb copy is limited to in-frame clones, with some not included. In the table there are 85,000 to 90,000 clones, approximately 85% of which are singletons. In germline, CDR1 is SGHRS, CDR2 YFSETQ. The CDR3 contains 19 residues. V dropped 0 bases and J dropped 0; count of bases not matched to a gene: 6. The V gene is TRBV5-1, the J gene TRBJ2-3, with TRBD2 matching over 14 bases. The receptor was isolated from an adult with an advanced solid tumor such as melanoma, head and neck, liver or kidney cancer. Sequenced here: CD4+ or CD8+ T cells sorted from blood, sampled in a trial of the OX40 agonist ivuxolimab. Here the CDR3 reads CASSLGTSGGPKSTDTQYF. The DNA for the CDR3 is TGCGCCAGCAGCTTGGGGACTAGCGGGGGGCCCAAAAGCACAGATACGCAGTATTTT.